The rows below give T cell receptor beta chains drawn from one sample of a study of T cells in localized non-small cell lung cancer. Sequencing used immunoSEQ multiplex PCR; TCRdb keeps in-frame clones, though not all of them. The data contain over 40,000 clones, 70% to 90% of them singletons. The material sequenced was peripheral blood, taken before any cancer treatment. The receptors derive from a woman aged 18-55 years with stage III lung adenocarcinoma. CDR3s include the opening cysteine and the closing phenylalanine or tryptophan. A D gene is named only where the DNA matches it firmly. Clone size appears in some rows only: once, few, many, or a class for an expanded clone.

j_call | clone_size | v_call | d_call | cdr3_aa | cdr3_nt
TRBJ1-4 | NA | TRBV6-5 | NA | CASSYSGGSGREKLFF | TGTGCCAGCAGTTACTCGGGGGGAAGCGGTAGGGAAAAACTGTTTTTT
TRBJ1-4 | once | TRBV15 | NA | CATSRLRWGQGTNEKLFF | TGTGCCACCAGCAGGCTGAGGTGGGGGCAAGGAACTAATGAAAAACTGTTTTTT
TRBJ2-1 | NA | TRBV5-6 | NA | CASSQNARGFGNEQFF | TGTGCCAGCAGCCAGAATGCCCGGGGTTTTGGGAATGAGCAGTTCTTC
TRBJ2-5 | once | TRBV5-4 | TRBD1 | CASSSPGQGVETQYF | TGTGCCAGCAGCTCGCCGGGACAGGGGGTAGAGACCCAGTACTTC
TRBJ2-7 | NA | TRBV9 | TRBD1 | CASSVGTGQIGYEQYF | TGTGCCAGCAGCGTTGGGACAGGACAGATAGGGTACGAGCAGTACTTC
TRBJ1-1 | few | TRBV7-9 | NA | CASSEDTSREAFF | TGTGCCAGCAGCGAGGACACCTCTAGGGAAGCTTTCTTT
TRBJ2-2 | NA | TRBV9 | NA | CASSVEAGRRTGELFF | TGTGCCAGCAGCGTAGAGGCGGGGCGGCGCACCGGGGAGCTGTTTTTT
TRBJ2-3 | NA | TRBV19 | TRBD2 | CASSTLAGEPTDTQYF | TGTGCCAGTAGTACACTAGCGGGGGAGCCCACAGATACGCAGTATTTT
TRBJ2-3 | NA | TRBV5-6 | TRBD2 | CASTSGLAGSRLGDTQYF | TGTGCCAGCACGTCGGGACTAGCGGGATCTCGGCTTGGAGATACGCAGTATTTT
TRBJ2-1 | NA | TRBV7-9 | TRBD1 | CASSPDRGLAYNEQFF | TGTGCCAGCAGCCCGGACAGGGGGTTGGCCTACAATGAGCAGTTCTTC
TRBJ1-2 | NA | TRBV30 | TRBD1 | CAWTAQGSGYGYTF | TGTGCCTGGACAGCACAGGGGTCGGGCTATGGCTACACCTTC
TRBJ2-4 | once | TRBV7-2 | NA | CASSPGPPPGSIQYF | TGTGCCAGCAGCCCCGGACCACCCCCAGGGTCCATTCAGTACTTC
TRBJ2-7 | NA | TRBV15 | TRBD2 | CATSREASGGASYEQYF | TGTGCCACCAGCAGAGAGGCTAGCGGGGGAGCCTCCTACGAGCAGTACTTC
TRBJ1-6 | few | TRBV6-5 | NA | CASSYSTSSPLHF | TGTGCCAGCAGTTACTCGACGAGTTCACCCCTCCACTTT
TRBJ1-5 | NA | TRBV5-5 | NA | CASSLGGGGQPQHF | TGTGCCAGCAGCTTGGGGGGAGGGGGTCAGCCCCAGCATTTT
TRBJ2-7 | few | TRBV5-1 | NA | CASSLEALGGSEQYF | TGCGCCAGCAGCTTGGAGGCACTAGGGGGGAGCGAGCAGTACTTC
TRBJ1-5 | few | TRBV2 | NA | CASHPEPNQPQHF | TGTGCCAGCCACCCTGAGCCCAATCAGCCCCAGCATTTT
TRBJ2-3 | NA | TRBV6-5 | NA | CASSYSHPSTDTQYF | TGTGCCAGCAGTTACTCGCATCCTAGCACAGATACGCAGTATTTT
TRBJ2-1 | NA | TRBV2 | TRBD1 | CASRTGSSYNEQFF | TGTGCCAGCAGGACAGGGAGCTCCTACAATGAGCAGTTCTTC
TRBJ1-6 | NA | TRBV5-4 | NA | CASSTKEGNNSPLHF | TGTGCCAGTTCTACTAAGGAGGGGAATAATTCACCCCTCCACTTT
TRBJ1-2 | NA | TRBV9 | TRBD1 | CASSVARTGGSLGYGYTF | TGTGCCAGCAGCGTAGCCAGGACAGGGGGGTCACTAGGCTATGGCTACACCTTC
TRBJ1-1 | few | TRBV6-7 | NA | CASSYMVYTEAFF | TGTGCCAGCAGTTACATGGTCTACACTGAAGCTTTCTTT
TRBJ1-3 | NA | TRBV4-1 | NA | CASSHGDSGGNTIYF | TGCGCCAGCAGCCACGGGGACTCGGGGGGAAACACCATATATTTT
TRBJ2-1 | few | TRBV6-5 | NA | CASSYSRGKRDNEQFF | TGTGCCAGCAGTTACTCACGGGGTAAAAGGGACAATGAGCAGTTCTTC
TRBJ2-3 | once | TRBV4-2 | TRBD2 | CASSQEPLAGGPRTQYF | TGTGCCAGCAGCCAAGAGCCACTAGCGGGGGGGCCTAGGACGCAGTATTTT
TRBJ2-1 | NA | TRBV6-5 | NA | CASSWGSSYNEQFF | TGTGCCAGCAGTTGGGGGAGCTCCTACAATGAGCAGTTCTTC
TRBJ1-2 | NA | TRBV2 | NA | CASSEASRAGYTF | TGTGCCAGCAGTGAAGCAAGCAGGGCTGGCTACACCTTC
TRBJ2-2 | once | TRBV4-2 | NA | CASSQGAGGTNTGELFF | TGTGCCAGCAGCCAAGGGGCAGGGGGGACCAACACCGGGGAGCTGTTTTTT
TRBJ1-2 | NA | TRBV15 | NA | CATSRGGTRNGYTF | TGTGCCACCAGCAGAGGGGGGACCCGAAATGGCTACACCTTC
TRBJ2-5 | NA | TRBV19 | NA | CASGVETQYF | TGTGCCAGTGGGGTGGAGACCCAGTACTTC
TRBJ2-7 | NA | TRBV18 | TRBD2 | CASSPTTSGEQYF | TGTGCCAGCTCACCAACCACTAGCGGAGAGCAGTACTTC